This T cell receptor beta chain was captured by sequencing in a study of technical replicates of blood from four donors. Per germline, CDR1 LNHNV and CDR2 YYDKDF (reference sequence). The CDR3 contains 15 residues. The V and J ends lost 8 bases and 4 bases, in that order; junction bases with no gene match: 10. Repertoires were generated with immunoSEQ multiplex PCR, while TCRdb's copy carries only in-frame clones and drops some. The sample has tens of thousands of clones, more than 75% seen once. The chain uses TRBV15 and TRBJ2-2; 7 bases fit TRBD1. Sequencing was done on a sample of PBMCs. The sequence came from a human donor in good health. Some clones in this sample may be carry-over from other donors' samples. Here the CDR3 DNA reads TGTGCCACCCGCGGGCAGGGGGTGGGCACCGGGGAGCTGTTTTTT. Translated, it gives CATRGQGVGTGELFF.